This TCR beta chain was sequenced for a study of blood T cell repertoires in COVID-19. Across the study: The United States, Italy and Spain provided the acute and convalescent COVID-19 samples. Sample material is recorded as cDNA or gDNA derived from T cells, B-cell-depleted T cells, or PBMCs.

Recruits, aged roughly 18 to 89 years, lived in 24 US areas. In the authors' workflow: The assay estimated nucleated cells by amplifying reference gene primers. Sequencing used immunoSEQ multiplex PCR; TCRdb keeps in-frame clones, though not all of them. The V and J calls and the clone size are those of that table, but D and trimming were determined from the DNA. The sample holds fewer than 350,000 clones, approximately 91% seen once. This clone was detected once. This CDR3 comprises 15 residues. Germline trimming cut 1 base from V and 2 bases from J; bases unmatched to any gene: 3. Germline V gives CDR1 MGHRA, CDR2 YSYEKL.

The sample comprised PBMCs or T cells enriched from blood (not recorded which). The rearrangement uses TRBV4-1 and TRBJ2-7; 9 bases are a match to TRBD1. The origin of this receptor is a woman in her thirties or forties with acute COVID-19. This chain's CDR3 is CASSQGRQGAYEQYF. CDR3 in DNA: TGCGCCAGCAGCCAAGGAAGACAGGGGGCCTACGAGCAGTACTTC.